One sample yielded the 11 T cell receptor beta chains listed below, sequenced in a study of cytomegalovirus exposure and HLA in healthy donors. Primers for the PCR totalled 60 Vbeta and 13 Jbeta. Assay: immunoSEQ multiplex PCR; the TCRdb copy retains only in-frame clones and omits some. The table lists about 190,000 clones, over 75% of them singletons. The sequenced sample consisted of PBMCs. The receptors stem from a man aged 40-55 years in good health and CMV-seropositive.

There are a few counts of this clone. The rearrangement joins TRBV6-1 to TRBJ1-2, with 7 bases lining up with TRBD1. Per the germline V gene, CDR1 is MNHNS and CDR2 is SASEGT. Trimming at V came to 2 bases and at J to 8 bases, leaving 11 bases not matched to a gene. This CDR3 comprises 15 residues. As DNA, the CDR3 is TGTGCCAGCAGTGAATGGAGACAGGGCTCTTTAGGCTACACCTTC. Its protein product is CASSEWRQGSLGYTF.

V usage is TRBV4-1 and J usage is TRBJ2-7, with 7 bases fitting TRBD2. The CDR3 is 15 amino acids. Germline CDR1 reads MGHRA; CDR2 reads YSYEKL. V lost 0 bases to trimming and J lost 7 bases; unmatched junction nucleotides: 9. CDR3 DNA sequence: TGCGCCAGCAGCCAAGATCCGGGGGACGGGAGGGAGCAGTACTTC. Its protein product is CASSQDPGDGREQYF.

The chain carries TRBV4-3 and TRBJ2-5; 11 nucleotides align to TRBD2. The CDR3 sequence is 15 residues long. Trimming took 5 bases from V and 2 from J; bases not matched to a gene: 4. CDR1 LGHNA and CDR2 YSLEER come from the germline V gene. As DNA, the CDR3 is TGCGCCAGCAGCACGACTAGCGGGGAGCAAGAGACCCAGTACTTC. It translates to CASSTTSGEQETQYF.

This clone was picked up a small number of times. In DNA form, the CDR3 reads TGTGCCAGCAGACCGGGAGCCAGGGACACTGAAGCTTTCTTT. It translates to CASRPGARDTEAFF. The chain has TRBV25-1 and TRBJ1-1; weak D call: TRBD1 (5 bases). V shed 6 bases and J shed 3 bases, with 14 bases lying between them. The CDR3 is 14 residues long. Germline CDR1 reads MGHDK; CDR2 reads SYGVNS.

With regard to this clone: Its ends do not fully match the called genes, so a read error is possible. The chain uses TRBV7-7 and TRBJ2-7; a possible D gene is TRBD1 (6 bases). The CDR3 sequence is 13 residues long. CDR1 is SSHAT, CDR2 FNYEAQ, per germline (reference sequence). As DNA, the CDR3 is TGTGCTAGCAGCCCTGGACAGACTGGGGAGCAGTACTTC. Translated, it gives CASSPGQTGEQYF.

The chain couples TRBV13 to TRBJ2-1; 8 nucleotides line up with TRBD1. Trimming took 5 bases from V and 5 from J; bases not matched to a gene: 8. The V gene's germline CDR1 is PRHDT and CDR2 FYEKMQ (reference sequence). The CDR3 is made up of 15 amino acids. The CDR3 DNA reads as TGTGCCAGCAGCGCCCGACAGGGGCGAGACAATGAGCAGTTCTTC. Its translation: CASSARQGRDNEQFF. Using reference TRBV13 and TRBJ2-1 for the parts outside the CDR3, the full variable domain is AAGVIQSPRHLIKEKRETATLKCYPIPRHDTVYWYQQGPGQDPQFLISFYEKMQSDKGSIPDRFSAQQFSDYHSELNMSSLELGDSALYFCASSARQGRDNEQFFGPGTRLTVL.

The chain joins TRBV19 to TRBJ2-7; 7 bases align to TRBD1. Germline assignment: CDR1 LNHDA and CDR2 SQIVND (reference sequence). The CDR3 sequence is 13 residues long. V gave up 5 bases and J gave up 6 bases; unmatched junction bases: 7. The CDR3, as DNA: TGTGCCAGTAGTTTTCGACAGGGTAGCGAGCAGTACTTC. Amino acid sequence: CASSFRQGSEQYF.

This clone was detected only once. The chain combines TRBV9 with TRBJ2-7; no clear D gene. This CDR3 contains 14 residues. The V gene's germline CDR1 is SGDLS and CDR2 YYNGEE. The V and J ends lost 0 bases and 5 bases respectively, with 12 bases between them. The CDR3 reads CASSVGAKVDEQYF. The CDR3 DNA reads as TGTGCCAGCAGCGTAGGGGCCAAGGTCGACGAGCAGTACTTC.

The CDR3 sequence is CASSPRDGEDQPQHF. CDR3 DNA: TGTGCCAGCTCACCACGGGACGGGGAGGATCAGCCCCAGCATTTT. The chain employs TRBV18 and TRBJ1-5; a possible D gene is TRBD1 (5 bases). The V gene's germline CDR1 is KGHSH and CDR2 LQKENI. The CDR3 runs to 15 residues. V was cut by 1 base and J by 5 bases, with 12 bases left in between. The entire variable domain, with the rest obtained from reference TRBV18 and TRBJ1-5, is as follows: NAGVMQNPRHLVRRRGQEARLRCSPMKGHSHVYWYRQLPEEGLKFMVYLQKENIIDESGMPKERFSAEFPKEGPSILRIQQVVRGDSAAYFCASSPRDGEDQPQHFGDGTRLSIL.

CDR3 residues: CASSFGESSYNEQFF. CDR3 nucleotides: TGTGCCAGCAGTTTCGGTGAGAGCTCCTACAATGAGCAGTTCTTC. The J gene is TRBJ2-1, the V gene TRBV27; no definite D call. This CDR3 comprises 15 residues. Germline lookup yields CDR1 MNHEY and CDR2 SMNVEV (reference sequence). V was shortened by 3 bases and J by 0 bases, with 9 bases between the two germline ends.

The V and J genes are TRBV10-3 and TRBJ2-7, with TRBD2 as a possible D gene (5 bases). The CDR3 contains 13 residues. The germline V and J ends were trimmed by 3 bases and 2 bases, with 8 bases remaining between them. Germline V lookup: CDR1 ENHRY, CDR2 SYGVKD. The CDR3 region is CAISDETTYEQYF. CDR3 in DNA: TGTGCCATCAGTGACGAGACTACCTACGAGCAGTACTTC.